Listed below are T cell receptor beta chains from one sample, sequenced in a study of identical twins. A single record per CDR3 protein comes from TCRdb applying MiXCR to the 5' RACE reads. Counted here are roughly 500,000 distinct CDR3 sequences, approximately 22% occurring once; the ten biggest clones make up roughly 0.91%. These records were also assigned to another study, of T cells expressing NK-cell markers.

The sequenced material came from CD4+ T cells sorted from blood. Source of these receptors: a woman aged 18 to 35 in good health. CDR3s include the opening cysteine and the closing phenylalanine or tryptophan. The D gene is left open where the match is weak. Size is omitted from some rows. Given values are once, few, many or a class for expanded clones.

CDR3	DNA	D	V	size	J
CSATPDANTEAFF	TGCAGTGCTACCCCGGATGCGAACACTGAAGCTTTCTTT	-	TRBV20-1	few	TRBJ1-1
CASSVRGVGSPLHF	TGTGCCAGCAGCGTACGGGGGGTGGGTTCACCCCTCCACTTT	-	TRBV9	-	TRBJ1-6
CASSLELGTDTQYF	TGCGCCAGCAGCTTGGAACTAGGCACAGATACGCAGTATTTT	-	TRBV5-1	few	TRBJ2-3
CASSPYPSEGSYEQYF	TGTGCCAGCTCACCATACCCCTCAGAGGGCTCCTACGAGCAGTACTTC	-	TRBV18	few	TRBJ2-7
CASSPEGATQYF	TGTGCCAGCAGCCCAGAAGGGGCGACGCAGTATTTT	-	TRBV11-3	-	TRBJ2-3
CASSQELYNSPLHF	TGTGCCAGCAGCCAGGAGCTCTATAATTCACCCCTCCACTTT	-	TRBV25-1	many	TRBJ1-6
CASSLYTEYGYTF	TGTGCCAGCAGCTTGTACACCGAATATGGCTACACCTTC	-	TRBV5-6	many	TRBJ1-2
CSAPNVPTDTQYF	TGCAGTGCCCCGAATGTTCCCACAGATACGCAGTATTTT	-	TRBV20-1	few	TRBJ2-3
CASSLGQGNEKLFF	TGTGCCAGCAGTTTAGGACAGGGGAATGAAAAACTGTTTTTT	TRBD1	TRBV12-3/TRBV12-4	many	TRBJ1-4
CASSIRGGMEEQYF	TGTGCCAGCAGTATCAGGGGTGGTATGGAGGAGCAGTACTTC	-	TRBV12-3/TRBV12-4	few	TRBJ2-7
CASSLPPGLYEQYF	TGTGCCAGCAGTTTACCCCCAGGTCTCTACGAGCAGTACTTC	-	TRBV12-3/TRBV12-4	many	TRBJ2-7
CASRIREDYEQYF	TGTGCCAGTAGGATCAGGGAGGACTACGAGCAGTACTTC	-	TRBV19	few	TRBJ2-7
CAICDRSNQPQHF	TGTGCCATCTGTGACAGGAGCAATCAGCCCCAGCATTTT	-	TRBV12-3/TRBV12-4	many	TRBJ1-5
CASSKGQGPNQPQHF	TGTGCCAGCAGTAAAGGACAGGGACCCAATCAGCCCCAGCATTTT	TRBD1	TRBV12-3/TRBV12-4	-	TRBJ1-5
CASSEQGSGANVLTF	TGCGCCAGCAGTGAGCAGGGCTCTGGGGCCAACGTCCTGACTTTC	-	TRBV10-1	-	TRBJ2-6
CSARDLGAAQSYEQYF	TGCAGTGCTAGAGATCTGGGAGCGGCCCAGTCCTACGAGCAGTACTTC	-	TRBV20-1	few	TRBJ2-7
CASSFNGPHFPYEQYF	TGTGCCAGCAGTTTTAACGGTCCCCATTTTCCCTACGAGCAGTACTTC	-	TRBV27	few	TRBJ2-7
CASSPTIGGTEAFF	TGTGCCAGCAGCCCCACTATCGGGGGCACTGAAGCTTTCTTT	-	TRBV9	-	TRBJ1-1
CSALPGLAGFEQYF	TGCAGTGCACTTCCGGGACTAGCGGGATTCGAGCAGTACTTC	TRBD2	TRBV20-1	many	TRBJ2-7
CATSRTGGTYEQYF	TGTGCCACCAGTCGGACAGGGGGGACCTACGAGCAGTACTTC	TRBD1	TRBV15	many	TRBJ2-7
CASSRAGGSNNYGYTF	TGCGCCAGCAGCCGGGCGGGGGGGAGTAACAACTATGGCTACACCTTC	-	TRBV5-1	-	TRBJ1-2
CASSQEVGPGELFF	TGCGCCAGCAGCCAAGAAGTGGGGCCCGGGGAGCTGTTTTTT	-	TRBV4-3	once	TRBJ2-2
CAISERGTSSYNEQFF	TGTGCCATCAGCGAGAGGGGGACTAGCTCCTACAATGAGCAGTTCTTC	TRBD2	TRBV10-3	-	TRBJ2-1
CASGKLAGGQFF	TGTGCCAGCGGTAAACTAGCGGGGGGGCAGTTCTTC	TRBD2	TRBV12-3/TRBV12-4	-	TRBJ2-1
CSATPSSALPNEQYF	TGCAGTGCTACCCCTTCTAGCGCGCTTCCCAACGAGCAGTACTTC	-	TRBV20-1	-	TRBJ2-7
CSALFGSGQRNTQYF	TGCAGCGCACTGTTCGGGTCAGGGCAACGGAATACGCAGTATTTT	-	TRBV29-1	-	TRBJ2-3
CAIGGNYEQYF	TGTGCCATCGGTGGGAACTACGAGCAGTACTTC	-	TRBV10-3	many	TRBJ2-7
CASSVTSYSTDTQYF	TGTGCCAGCAGCGTAACTAGCTATAGCACAGATACGCAGTATTTT	-	TRBV9	once	TRBJ2-3
CASTEQAGGRGEQYF	TGTGCCAGCACCGAACAAGCGGGAGGGAGGGGCGAGCAGTACTTC	TRBD2	TRBV2	few	TRBJ2-7
CASSFSTVNTEAFF	TGTGCCAGCAGTTTCTCGACAGTGAACACTGAAGCTTTCTTT	-	TRBV12-3/TRBV12-4	many	TRBJ1-1
CASRGGTSGHNEQFF	TGTGCCAGCAGGGGGGGGACTAGCGGCCACAATGAGCAGTTCTTC	TRBD2	TRBV6-1	-	TRBJ2-1
CASEAGGSYNEQFF	TGTGCCAGCGAAGCGGGAGGGTCTTACAATGAGCAGTTCTTC	TRBD2	TRBV12-3/TRBV12-4	many	TRBJ2-1
CASSQSDRPRQNTEAFF	TGCGCCAGCAGTCAATCAGACCGACCAAGACAGAACACTGAAGCTTTCTTT	-	TRBV23-1	-	TRBJ1-1
CASSGDSYEQYF	TGTGCCAGCAGCGGCGACAGTTACGAGCAGTACTTC	-	TRBV5-1	many	TRBJ2-7
CSVEPPTANYGYTF	TGCAGCGTTGAGCCCCCAACCGCTAACTATGGCTACACCTTC	-	TRBV29-1	-	TRBJ1-2
CASSLTGRSGTGANVLTF	TGTGCCAGCAGCTTGACGGGGAGGTCGGGAACTGGGGCCAACGTCCTGACTTTC	-	TRBV9	-	TRBJ2-6
CASLAGGVNIQYF	TGTGCCAGCCTGGCAGGGGGAGTAAACATTCAGTACTTC	TRBD1	TRBV12-3/TRBV12-4	-	TRBJ2-4
CSARPSTGNTEAFF	TGCAGTGCTAGACCCTCGACGGGAAACACTGAAGCTTTCTTT	-	TRBV20-1	many	TRBJ1-1
CAISERKSSTDTQYF	TGTGCCATCAGTGAGAGGAAGAGTAGCACAGATACGCAGTATTTT	-	TRBV10-3	-	TRBJ2-3